This T cell receptor beta chain was profiled in a study of OX40 agonist ivuxolimab in advanced cancers. Overall study: The eligibility criteria allowed prior anti-PD-1, anti-PD-L1 or anti-CTLA-4 therapy, and 30% to 40% had some.

Points from the study as a whole: The authors also found low normalized T-cell clonal expansion in some nonresponders.

Some clones are missing from TCRdb's copy, which holds only in-frame ones; the method was immunoSEQ multiplex PCR. The sample shows about 76,000 clones, around four fifths of them seen only once. Germline V gene sequence: CDR1 SGHNT, CDR2 YYREEE (reference sequence). The CDR3 totals 15 residues. J was trimmed by 5 bases and V by 4 bases; bases with no gene match: 6. About this clone itself: Its specificity is unknown.

The specimen was CD4+ or CD8+ T cells sorted from blood, collected in a trial of the OX40 agonist ivuxolimab. The receptor was derived from an adult with an advanced solid tumor such as melanoma, head and neck, liver or kidney cancer. The chain has TRBV5-4 and TRBJ2-2; TRBD1 aligns across 9 bases. CDR3 sequence: CASSLRQGGTGELFF. The CDR3 DNA is TGTGCCAGCAGCCTTCGACAGGGGGGGACCGGGGAGCTGTTTTTT. Together with reference TRBV5-4 and TRBJ2-2, the CDR3 gives the full variable domain: ETGVTQSPTHLIKTRGQQVTLRCSSQSGHNTVSWYQQALGQGPQFIFQYYREEENGRGNFPPRFSGLQFPNYSSELNVNALELDDSALYLCASSLRQGGTGELFFGEGSRLTVL.